These 17 T cell receptor beta chains were sequenced from one sample in a study of vaccination effects on CD4 cells after COVID-19. Before sequencing took place, the ViraFEST assay used viral peptide pools to expand antigen-specific CD4+ T cells. The authors isolated CD4+ T cells after around nine days of culture. The vaccine recipients had no prior SARS-CoV-2 infection, with negative nucleocapsid antibodies. For these TCRs, the target antigens are not known. The assay was immunoSEQ multiplex PCR, and TCRdb's table has in-frame clones only and misses some. Of 65,000 or so clones in the sample, less than 85% were seen once. The source was CD4+ T cells from PBMCs cultured with HCoV-NL63 spike peptides, collected before COVID-19 vaccination. These receptors were collected from a human donor who received a COVID-19 vaccine.

The chain uses TRBV29-1 and TRBJ2-7; the D gene is possibly TRBD2 (7 bases). In germline, CDR1 is SQVTM, CDR2 ANQGSEA. This CDR3 spans 14 amino acids. V lost 4 bases and J 2 bases, leaving 15 bases between the germline ends. CDR3 DNA: TGCAGCGTTGCGTTTGCGGGGGCAGCCTACGAGCAGTACGTC. Amino acid sequence: CSVAFAGAAYEQYV.

The genes are TRBV30 and TRBJ1-5; a weak D match, TRBD1 (5 bases). In germline, CDR1 is GTSNPN, CDR2 SVGIG (reference sequence). The V and J ends lost 2 bases and 2 bases respectively, with 13 bases between them. The CDR3 is made up of 15 amino acids. This chain's CDR3 is CAWSRQGIGNQPQHF. The CDR3 nucleotides are TGTGCCTGGAGTCGGCAGGGAATCGGCAATCAGCCCCAGCATTTT.

The rearrangement links TRBV5-6 to TRBJ1-2; D unresolved. This CDR3 has 12 amino acids. Trimming removed 0 bases at V and 8 bases at J, with 8 bases between. CDR1 is SGHDT, CDR2 YYEEEE, per germline. The CDR3 sequence is CASSLAVGGYTF. CDR3 nucleotide sequence: TGTGCCAGCAGCTTGGCGGTCGGCGGCTACACCTTC.

This chain links TRBV10-3 with TRBJ1-1, with TRBD1 as a possible D gene (5 bases). V dropped 4 bases and J dropped 11 bases, with 20 bases sitting between them. The germline V gene encodes CDR1 ENHRY and CDR2 SYGVKD. This CDR3 comprises 14 residues. The CDR3 region is CAISAPGTKAEAFF. The DNA of the CDR3 is TGTGCCATCAGTGCCCCCGGGACGAAAGCGGAGGCTTTCTTT.

The CDR3 DNA reads as TGTGCCAGCAGTTACGGAAGCGGGGGAGGTCAAGAGACCCAGTACTTC. Translating gives CASSYGSGGGQETQYF. The chain links TRBV6-2 or TRBV6-3 to TRBJ2-5; TRBD2 matches at 8 bases. This CDR3 has 16 residues. CDR1 is MNHEY and CDR2 is SVGEGT in the germline V gene. Trimming cost V 2 bases and J 2 bases; bases outside gene matches: 7.

The chain links TRBV15 to TRBJ2-5, with a weak D call TRBD1 (5 bases). The CDR3 is 14 residues long. Trimming shortened V by 0 bases and J by 4 bases, and 9 bases separated the two germline ends. Germline assignment: CDR1 LNHNV and CDR2 YYDKDF (reference sequence). CDR3 sequence: CATSRDRAAETQYF. Written as DNA, the CDR3 is TGTGCCACCAGCAGAGACAGGGCAGCAGAGACCCAGTACTTC.

The rearrangement joins TRBV6-5 to TRBJ1-2; the D is unclear. Trimming shortened V by 5 bases and J by 4 bases, and 14 bases separated the two germline ends. Per germline, CDR1 MNHEY and CDR2 SVGAGI. The CDR3 contains 14 residues. CDR3 DNA: TGTGCCAGCAGTCCCCTAACAGTCCTCTATGGCTACACCTTC. It specifies CASSPLTVLYGYTF.

The V call is TRBV28, the J call TRBJ1-1; no clear D. Looked up from germline, CDR1 is MDHEN and CDR2 is SYDVKM. V dropped 2 bases and J dropped 3 bases, with 4 bases sitting between them. CDR3 length: 12 amino acids. CDR3 in amino acids: CASSLGYTEAFF. The CDR3 DNA is TGTGCCAGCAGTTTAGGGTACACTGAAGCTTTCTTT.

The gene calls are TRBV5-5 and TRBJ2-3; D not resolved. The length of the CDR3 is 13 residues. Germline CDR1 reads SGHKS; CDR2 reads YYEKEE (reference sequence). The V end lost 2 bases, the J end lost 0 bases, and 4 bases lay between the germline ends. DNA for the CDR3: TGTGCCAGCAGCTTTCCTAGCACAGATACGCAGTATTTT. Its protein is CASSFPSTDTQYF. Based on the CDR3 plus reference TRBV5-5 and TRBJ2-3, the full variable domain is DAGVTQSPTHLIKTRGQQVTLRCSPISGHKSVSWYQQVLGQGPQFIFQYYEKEERGRGNFPDRFSARQFPNYSSELNVNALLLGDSALYLCASSFPSTDTQYFGPGTRLTVL.

The chain uses TRBV28 and TRBJ1-5, with D hard to call. The CDR3 contains 15 residues. Germline CDR1 is MDHEN and CDR2 is SYDVKM. Trimming left V 4 bases short and J 0 bases short, with 10 bases between. In nucleotides, the CDR3 is TGTGCCAGCAGTTCCGGCAGTTATAGCAATCAGCCCCAGCATTTT. Translation gives CASSSGSYSNQPQHF. Complete variable domain (other parts from reference TRBV28 and TRBJ1-5): DVKVTQSSRYLVKRTGEKVFLECVQDMDHENMFWYRQDPGLGLRLIYFSYDVKMKEKGDIPEGYSVSREKKERFSLILESASTNQTSMYLCASSSGSYSNQPQHFGDGTRLSIL.

This clone has more than one count but fewer than ten. The V gene is TRBV7-2, the J gene TRBJ2-5; the match to TRBD2 covers 13 bases. Unmatched junction bases numbered 9, after V lost 1 base and J lost 4 bases. The length of the CDR3 is 18 residues. In germline, CDR1 is SGHTA, CDR2 FQGNSA. The CDR3, as DNA: TGTGCCAGCAGCTTAGTGGTTACTAGCGGGGGGGCCAGAGAGACCCAGTACTTC. It encodes CASSLVVTSGGARETQYF.

CDR3 sequence reads: CASSYDRGGNQPQHF. The CDR3 DNA follows: TGTGCCAGCAGTTACGACCGGGGGGGCAATCAGCCCCAGCATTTT. V is TRBV6-5 and J is TRBJ1-5; a weak D match, TRBD1 (5 bases). CDR1 is MNHEY and CDR2 is SVGAGI in the germline V gene. The V end was cut by 2 bases, the J end by 2 bases, with 10 bases between. This CDR3 contains 15 residues.

This rearrangement joins TRBV5-5 to TRBJ2-7, with TRBD1 identical over 8 bases. Germline V lookup: CDR1 SGHKS, CDR2 YYEKEE (reference sequence). Losses at the gene ends were 0 bases for V and 2 bases for J; bases not matched to a gene: 4. The CDR3 length is 15 residues. CDR3: CASSLAGTGTYEQYV. In DNA, the CDR3 is TGTGCCAGCAGCTTGGCCGGGACAGGTACCTACGAGCAGTACGTC.

The rearrangement links TRBV18 to TRBJ2-5; D unresolved. Per the germline V gene, CDR1 is KGHSH and CDR2 is LQKENI. V was cut by 3 bases and J by 1 base, with 12 bases left in between. The length of the CDR3 is 15 residues. CDR3 DNA: TGTGCCAGCTCACCCCCCAGTGGACCCCAAGAGACCCAGTACTTC. Its translation is CASSPPSGPQETQYF.

This clone has more than one count but fewer than ten. In nucleotides, the CDR3 is TGTGCCAGCAGCTTTAGCCCACGGGCTTACCCCAGCTCCTACGAGCAGTACGTC. It codes for CASSFSPRAYPSSYEQYV. The chain combines TRBV5-4 with TRBJ2-7; no reliable D call. Germline V gene sequence: CDR1 SGHNT, CDR2 YYREEE (reference sequence). V lost 2 bases and J 0 bases, leaving 21 bases between the germline ends. The CDR3 length is 18 residues.

This clone has more than one count but fewer than ten. The chain is built from TRBV5-4 and TRBJ2-1; D may be TRBD2 (5 bases). Germline CDR1 reads SGHNT; CDR2 reads YYREEE (reference sequence). V gave up 1 base and J gave up 2 bases, with 13 bases separating them. The CDR3 length is 16 residues. CDR3 in DNA: TGTGCCAGCAGCTTGAACCGAGGAGGCACCTACAATGAGCAGTTCTTC. The encoded protein is CASSLNRGGTYNEQFF.

This rearrangement joins TRBV29-1 to TRBJ1-2; D ambiguous. CDR1 SQVTM and CDR2 ANQGSEA come from the germline V gene. V was trimmed by 3 bases and J by 0 bases, leaving 8 bases between them. CDR3 length equals 13 residues. CDR3 sequence: CSVERVANYGYTF. CDR3 in DNA: TGCAGCGTTGAGCGAGTGGCTAACTATGGCTACACCTTC.